The clone carrying this TCR beta chain was recorded at least ten times. These data come from a study of human T cells and chemical hapten exposure. Each CDR3 protein gets one entry after TCRdb re-called the RACE reads with MiXCR. Found here are around 360,000 distinct CDR3 sequences, around 6% of them singletons; the top ten hold 5% to 6%. Described time point: patch test 2, 6 weeks after DPC sensitization. Treatment here: therapeutic diphenylcyclopropenone sensitization with weekly scalp DPC. Trimming took off 0 bases at V and 1 base at J, with 11 bases between the two ends. The CDR3 is 16 amino acids. CDR1 is SGDLS and CDR2 is YYNGEE in the germline V gene.

The chain recombines TRBV9 with TRBJ1-5, with D tentatively TRBD1 (5 bases). The sequences come from whole blood, collected in connection with sensitization to the hapten diphenylcyclopropenone (DPC). The TCR sequence derives from a woman under 30 with alopecia areata. Some clones in this sample may be carry-over from other donors' samples. The CDR3 region is CASSVGSGGSNQPQHF. The CDR3 DNA reads as TGTGCCAGCAGCGTAGGGTCCGGGGGGAGCAATCAGCCCCAGCATTTT.